This T cell receptor beta chain was sequenced in a study of blood T cells in healthy people across ages. The overall study: About one barcoded beta molecule per two T cells was captured by template switching.

The sample, roughly 9.5 milliliters of peripheral blood, was drawn from each donor. The CDR3 is 15 amino acids. In germline, CDR1 is MDHEN, CDR2 SYDVKM. A second PCR of roughly 7 to 11 cycles used a sample-barcoded 5' primer and a J-beta primer mix. TCRdb re-analysed the 5' RACE reads in MiXCR, keeping a single row per CDR3 protein. The sample consists of approximately 880,000 distinct CDR3 sequences, 40% to 60% of them appearing once. For this clonotype: At one end the junction does not follow the germline gene, possibly because of a read error.

The chain combines TRBV28 with TRBJ2-1, with D tentatively TRBD1 (6 bases). Sequenced input: blood. This sequence was found in a man in his thirties or forties in good health. The CDR3 nucleotides are TGTGCCAGCAGTTTATTCGCGACAGGTATCAATAAGCAGTTCTTC. It is translated as CASSLFATGINKQFF.